This entry lists 2 T cell receptor beta chains sequenced from one sample in a study of follicular helper T cells after annual influenza vaccination. Data came from immunoSEQ multiplex PCR; TCRdb stores just in-frame clones and leaves some out. The data show nearly 15,000 clones, with 65% to 85% seen just once and approximately 1.3% held by the top ten. As for time point: 2014-2015 season, 7 days after vaccination. Sequences were derived from CXCR5+ CD38- circulating T follicular helper cells from blood, sampled 7 days after influenza vaccination. Subset of the sample: circulating Tfh, non-naive CD4+CXCR5+PD-1+ (ICOS+CD38+ or ICOS-CD38-). These receptors were taken from an adult who received the influenza vaccine.

The gene calls are TRBV2 and TRBJ1-5, with D uncertain. CDR3 size: 15 residues. Trimming stripped 4 bases from V and 4 bases from J, with 14 bases between. Germline V gene sequence: CDR1 SNHLY, CDR2 FYNNEI. For the CDR3, the DNA is TGTGCCAGCAGTGCCACCGGGGATACTAATCAGCCCCAGCATTTT. Translating gives CASSATGDTNQPQHF.

The chain employs TRBV30 and TRBJ1-1; D not resolved. Germline V gene data show CDR1 as GTSNPN and CDR2 as SVGIG (reference sequence). The V and J ends lost 0 bases and 4 bases respectively, with 12 bases between them. This CDR3 contains 14 residues. Written as DNA, the CDR3 is TGTGCCTGGAGTGTCCCCGGACGGGGCACTGAAGCTTTCTTT. It encodes CAWSVPGRGTEAFF. Full variable domain (remainder filled in from reference TRBV30 and TRBJ1-1): SQTIHQWPATLVQPVGSPLSLECTVEGTSNPNLYWYRQAAGRGLQLLFYSVGIGQISSEVPQNLSASRPQDRQFILSSKKLLLSDSGFYLCAWSVPGRGTEAFFGQGTRLTVV.